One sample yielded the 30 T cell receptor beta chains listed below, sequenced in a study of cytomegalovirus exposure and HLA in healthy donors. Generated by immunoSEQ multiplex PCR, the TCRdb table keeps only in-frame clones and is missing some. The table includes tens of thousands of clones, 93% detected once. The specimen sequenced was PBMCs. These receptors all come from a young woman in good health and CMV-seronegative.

CDR3: CASRTGETYEQYF. For the CDR3, the DNA is TGTGCCAGCAGGACAGGGGAAACCTACGAGCAGTACTTC. This rearrangement joins TRBV25-1 to TRBJ2-7, with 8 bases lining up with TRBD1. This CDR3 has 13 residues. Germline CDR1 is MGHDK and CDR2 is SYGVNS. Trimming took 6 bases from V and 2 from J; bases not matched to a gene: 3.

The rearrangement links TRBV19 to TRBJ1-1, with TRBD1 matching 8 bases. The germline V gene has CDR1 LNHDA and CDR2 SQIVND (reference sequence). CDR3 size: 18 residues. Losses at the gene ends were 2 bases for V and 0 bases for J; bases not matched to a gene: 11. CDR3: CASSISPQGASVNTEAFF. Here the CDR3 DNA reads TGTGCCAGTAGTATAAGTCCGCAGGGGGCCTCGGTGAACACTGAAGCTTTCTTT.

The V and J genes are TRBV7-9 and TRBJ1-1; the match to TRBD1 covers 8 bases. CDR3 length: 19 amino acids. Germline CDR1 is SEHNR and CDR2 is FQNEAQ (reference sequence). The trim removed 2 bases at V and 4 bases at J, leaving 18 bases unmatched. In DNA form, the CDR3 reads TGTGCCAGCAGCTTAAAGCGAGACAGGGGCGCCCCTCGGGCCACTGAAGCTTTCTTT. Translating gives CASSLKRDRGAPRATEAFF.

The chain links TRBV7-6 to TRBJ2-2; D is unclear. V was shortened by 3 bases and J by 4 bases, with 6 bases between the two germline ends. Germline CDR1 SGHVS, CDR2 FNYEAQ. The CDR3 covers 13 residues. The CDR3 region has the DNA TGTGCCAGCAGCTTTGACATCACCGGGGAGCTGTTTTTT. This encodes CASSFDITGELFF.

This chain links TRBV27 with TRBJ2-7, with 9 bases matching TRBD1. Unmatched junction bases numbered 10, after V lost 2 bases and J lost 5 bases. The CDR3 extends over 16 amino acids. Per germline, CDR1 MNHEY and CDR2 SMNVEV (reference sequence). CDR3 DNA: TGTGCCAGCAGTTTACGGACAGGGGTCGGCTTCCACGAGCAGTACTTC. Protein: CASSLRTGVGFHEQYF.

This CDR3 reads CASSLGGTNYNEQFF. The CDR3 DNA is TGCGCCAGCAGCTTGGGAGGGACAAACTACAATGAGCAGTTCTTC. This chain uses TRBV5-1 with TRBJ2-1, with D possibly matching TRBD1 (6 bases). CDR1 is SGHRS, CDR2 YFSETQ, per germline. V lost 0 bases and J 3 bases, leaving 10 bases between the germline ends. CDR3 length equals 15 residues. The entire variable domain, with the rest obtained from reference TRBV5-1 and TRBJ2-1, is as follows: KAGVTQTPRYLIKTRGQQVTLSCSPISGHRSVSWYQQTPGQGLQFLFEYFSETQRNKGNFPGRFSGRQFSNSRSEMNVSTLELGDSALYLCASSLGGTNYNEQFFGPGTRLTVL.

The chain's CDR3 is CASSSARGGNTGELFF. The CDR3 DNA is TGTGCCAGCAGCTCCGCCCGAGGTGGGAACACCGGGGAGCTGTTTTTT. This chain connects TRBV5-6 to TRBJ2-2; D is undetermined. There are 16 residues in the CDR3. Between the trimmed V and J ends, which lost 3 bases and 1 base, there was a span of 13 bases. Germline values: CDR1 SGHDT, CDR2 YYEEEE.

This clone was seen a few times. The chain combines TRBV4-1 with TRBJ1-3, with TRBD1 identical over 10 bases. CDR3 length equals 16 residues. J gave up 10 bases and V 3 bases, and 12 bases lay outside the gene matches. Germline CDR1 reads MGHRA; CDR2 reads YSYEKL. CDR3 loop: CASSQVWDRGARTIYF. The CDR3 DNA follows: TGCGCCAGCAGCCAGGTTTGGGACAGGGGAGCTAGAACCATATATTTT.

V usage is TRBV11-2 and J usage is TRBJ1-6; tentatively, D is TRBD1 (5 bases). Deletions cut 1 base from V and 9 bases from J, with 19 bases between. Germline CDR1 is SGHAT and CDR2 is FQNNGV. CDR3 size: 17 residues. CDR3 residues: CASSLAVLGEGGSPLHF. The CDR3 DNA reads TGTGCCAGCAGCTTAGCGGTGCTAGGGGAAGGCGGTTCACCCCTCCACTTT. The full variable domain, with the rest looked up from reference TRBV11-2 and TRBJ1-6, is EAGVAQSPRYKIIEKRQSVAFWCNPISGHATLYWYQQILGQGPKLLIQFQNNGVVDDSQLPKDRFSAERLKGVDSTLKIQPAKLEDSAVYLCASSLAVLGEGGSPLHFGNGTRLTVT.

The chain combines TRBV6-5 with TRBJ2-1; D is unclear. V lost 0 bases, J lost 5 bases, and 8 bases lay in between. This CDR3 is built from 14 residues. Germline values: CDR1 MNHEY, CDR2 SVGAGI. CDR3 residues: CASSYSNYNNEQFF. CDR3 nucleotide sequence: TGTGCCAGCAGTTACTCGAACTACAACAATGAGCAGTTCTTC.

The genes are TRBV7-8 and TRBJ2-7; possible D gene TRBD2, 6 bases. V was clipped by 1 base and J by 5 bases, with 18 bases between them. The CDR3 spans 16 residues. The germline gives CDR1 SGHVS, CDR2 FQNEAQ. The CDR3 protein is CASSLGGRGSQNEQYF. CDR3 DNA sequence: TGTGCCAGCAGCTTAGGTGGGCGGGGTAGTCAAAACGAGCAGTACTTC.

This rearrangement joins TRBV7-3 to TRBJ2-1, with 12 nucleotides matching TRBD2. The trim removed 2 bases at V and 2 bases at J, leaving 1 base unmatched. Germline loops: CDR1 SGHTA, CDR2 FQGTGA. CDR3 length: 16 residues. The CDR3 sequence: CASSLGTSGPYNEQFF. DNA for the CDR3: TGTGCCAGCAGCTTAGGGACTAGCGGGCCCTACAATGAGCAGTTCTTC.

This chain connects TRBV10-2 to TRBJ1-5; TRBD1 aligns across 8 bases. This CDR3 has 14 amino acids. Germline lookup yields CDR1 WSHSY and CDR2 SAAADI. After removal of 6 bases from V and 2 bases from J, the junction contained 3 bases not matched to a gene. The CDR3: CASSPGQGNQPQHF. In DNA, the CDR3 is TGCGCCAGCAGCCCGGGACAGGGCAATCAGCCCCAGCATTTT.

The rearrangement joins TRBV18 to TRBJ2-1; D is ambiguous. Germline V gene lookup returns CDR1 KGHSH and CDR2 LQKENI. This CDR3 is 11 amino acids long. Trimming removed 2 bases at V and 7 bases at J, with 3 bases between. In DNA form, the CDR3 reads TGTGCCAGCTCACCAATAAATGAGCAGTTCTTC. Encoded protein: CASSPINEQFF.

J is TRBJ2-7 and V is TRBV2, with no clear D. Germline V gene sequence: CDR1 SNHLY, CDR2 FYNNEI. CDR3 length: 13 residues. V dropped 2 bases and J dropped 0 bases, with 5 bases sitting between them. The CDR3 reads CASSERSSYEQYF. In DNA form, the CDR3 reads TGTGCCAGCAGTGAACGGAGCTCCTACGAGCAGTACTTC. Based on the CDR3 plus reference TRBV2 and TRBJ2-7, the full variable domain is EPEVTQTPSHQVTQMGQEVILRCVPISNHLYFYWYRQILGQKVEFLVSFYNNEISEKSEIFDDQFSVERPDGSNFTLKIRSTKLEDSAMYFCASSERSSYEQYFGPGTRLTVT.

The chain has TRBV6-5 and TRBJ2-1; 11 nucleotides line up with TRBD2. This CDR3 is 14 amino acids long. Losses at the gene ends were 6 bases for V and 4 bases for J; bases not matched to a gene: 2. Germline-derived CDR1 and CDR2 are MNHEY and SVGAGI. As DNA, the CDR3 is TGTGCCAGCAGACGACTAGCGGGGTACAATGAGCAGTTCTTC. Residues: CASRRLAGYNEQFF.

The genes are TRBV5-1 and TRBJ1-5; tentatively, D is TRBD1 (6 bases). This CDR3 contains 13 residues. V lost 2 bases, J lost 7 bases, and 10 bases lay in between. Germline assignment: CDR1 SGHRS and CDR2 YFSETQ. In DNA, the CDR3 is TGCGCCAGCAGCTTTTCAGGGGAACAGCCCCAGCATTTT. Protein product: CASSFSGEQPQHF.

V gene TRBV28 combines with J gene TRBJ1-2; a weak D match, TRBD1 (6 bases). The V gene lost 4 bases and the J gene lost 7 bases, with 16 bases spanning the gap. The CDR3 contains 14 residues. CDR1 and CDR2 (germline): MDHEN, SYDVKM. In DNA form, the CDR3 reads TGTGCCAGCAGTTCTCAAGGACAGCCGATTGGCTACACCTTC. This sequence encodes CASSSQGQPIGYTF.

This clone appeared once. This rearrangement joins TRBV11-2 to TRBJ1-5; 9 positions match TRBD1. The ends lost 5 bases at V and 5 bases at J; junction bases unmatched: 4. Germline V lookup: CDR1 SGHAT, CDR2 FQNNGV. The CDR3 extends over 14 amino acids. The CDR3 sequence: CASSPGTGYQPQHF. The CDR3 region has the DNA TGTGCCAGCAGCCCGGGGACAGGGTATCAGCCCCAGCATTTT.

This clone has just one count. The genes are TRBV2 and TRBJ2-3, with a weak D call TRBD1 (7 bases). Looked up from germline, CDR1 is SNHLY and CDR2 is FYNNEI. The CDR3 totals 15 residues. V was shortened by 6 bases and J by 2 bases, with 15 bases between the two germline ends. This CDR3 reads CASRPQGTLTDTQYF. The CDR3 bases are TGTGCCAGCAGACCACAGGGGACTCTCACAGATACGCAGTATTTT.

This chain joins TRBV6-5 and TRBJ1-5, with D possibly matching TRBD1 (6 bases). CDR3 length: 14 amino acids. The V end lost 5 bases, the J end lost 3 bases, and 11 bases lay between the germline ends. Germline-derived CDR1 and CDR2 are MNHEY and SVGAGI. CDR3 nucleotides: TGTGCCAGCAGTACCACAGGGAACAATCAGCCCCAGCATTTT. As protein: CASSTTGNNQPQHF.

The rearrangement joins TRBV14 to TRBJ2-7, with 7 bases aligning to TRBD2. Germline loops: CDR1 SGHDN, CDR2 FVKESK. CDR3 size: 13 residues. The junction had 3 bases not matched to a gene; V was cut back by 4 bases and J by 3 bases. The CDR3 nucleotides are TGTGCCAGCAGCCCGGGACTAATCTACGAGCAGTACTTC. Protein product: CASSPGLIYEQYF.

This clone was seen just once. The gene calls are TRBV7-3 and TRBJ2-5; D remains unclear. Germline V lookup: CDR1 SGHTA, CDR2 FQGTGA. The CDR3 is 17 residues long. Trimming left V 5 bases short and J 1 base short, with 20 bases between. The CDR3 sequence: CASSASGGTSIQETQYF. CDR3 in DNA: TGTGCCAGCAGCGCCTCCGGTGGTACTTCTATCCAAGAGACCCAGTACTTC.

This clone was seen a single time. The CDR3 coding sequence is TGCAGCGTTGAAGAACAGGGGGCGCCTGGAAACACCATATATTTT. It codes for CSVEEQGAPGNTIYF. This chain uses TRBV29-1 with TRBJ1-3; 9 bases match TRBD1. The CDR3 loop spans 15 amino acids. CDR1 and CDR2 from the germline V gene are SQVTM and ANQGSEA. V trimming: 0 bases; J trimming: 2 bases; junction bases outside the gene matches: 2.

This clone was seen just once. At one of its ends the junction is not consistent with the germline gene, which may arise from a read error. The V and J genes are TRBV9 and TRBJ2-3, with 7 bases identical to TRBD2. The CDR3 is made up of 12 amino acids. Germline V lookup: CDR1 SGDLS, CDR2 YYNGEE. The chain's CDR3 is CASSVAGGLPGF. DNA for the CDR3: TGTGCCAGCAGCGTAGCTGGGGGACTACCGGGTTTT.

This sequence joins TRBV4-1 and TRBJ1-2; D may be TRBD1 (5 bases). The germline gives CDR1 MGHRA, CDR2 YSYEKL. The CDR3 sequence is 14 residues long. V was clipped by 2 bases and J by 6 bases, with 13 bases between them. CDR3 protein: CASSQSGQGHGYTF. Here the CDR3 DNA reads TGCGCCAGCAGCCAAAGCGGGCAGGGCCATGGCTACACCTTC.

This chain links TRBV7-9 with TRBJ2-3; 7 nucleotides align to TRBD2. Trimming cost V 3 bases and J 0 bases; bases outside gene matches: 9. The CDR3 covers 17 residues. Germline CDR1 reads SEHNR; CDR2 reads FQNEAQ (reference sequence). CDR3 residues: CASSFLRLALSTDTQYF. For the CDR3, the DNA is TGTGCCAGCAGCTTCCTGAGACTAGCCCTTAGCACAGATACGCAGTATTTT. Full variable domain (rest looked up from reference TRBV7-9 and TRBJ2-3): DTGVSQNPRHKITKRGQNVTFRCDPISEHNRLYWYRQTLGQGPEFLTYFQNEAQLEKSRLLSDRFSAERPKGSFSTLEIQRTEQGDSAMYLCASSFLRLALSTDTQYFGPGTRLTVL.

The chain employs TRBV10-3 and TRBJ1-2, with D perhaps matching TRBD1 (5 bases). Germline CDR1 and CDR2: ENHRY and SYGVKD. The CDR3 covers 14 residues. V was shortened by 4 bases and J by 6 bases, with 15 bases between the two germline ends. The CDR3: CAISVVQGGDGYTF. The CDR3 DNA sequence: TGTGCCATCAGTGTCGTCCAGGGCGGGGATGGCTACACCTTC.

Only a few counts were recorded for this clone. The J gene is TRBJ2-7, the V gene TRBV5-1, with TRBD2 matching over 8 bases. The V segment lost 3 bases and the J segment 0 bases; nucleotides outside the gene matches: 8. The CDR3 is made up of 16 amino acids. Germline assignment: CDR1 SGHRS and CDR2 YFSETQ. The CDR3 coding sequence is TGCGCCAGCAGCTCCTTAGCGGGATCGAGCTCCTACGAGCAGTACTTC. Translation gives CASSSLAGSSSYEQYF.

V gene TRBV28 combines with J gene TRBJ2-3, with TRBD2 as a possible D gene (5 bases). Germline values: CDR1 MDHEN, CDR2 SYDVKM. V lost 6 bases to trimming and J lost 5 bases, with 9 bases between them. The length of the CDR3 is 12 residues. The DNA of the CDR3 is TGTGCCAGCAGGGCGAGGGAAGATACGCAGTATTTT. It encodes CASRAREDTQYF.